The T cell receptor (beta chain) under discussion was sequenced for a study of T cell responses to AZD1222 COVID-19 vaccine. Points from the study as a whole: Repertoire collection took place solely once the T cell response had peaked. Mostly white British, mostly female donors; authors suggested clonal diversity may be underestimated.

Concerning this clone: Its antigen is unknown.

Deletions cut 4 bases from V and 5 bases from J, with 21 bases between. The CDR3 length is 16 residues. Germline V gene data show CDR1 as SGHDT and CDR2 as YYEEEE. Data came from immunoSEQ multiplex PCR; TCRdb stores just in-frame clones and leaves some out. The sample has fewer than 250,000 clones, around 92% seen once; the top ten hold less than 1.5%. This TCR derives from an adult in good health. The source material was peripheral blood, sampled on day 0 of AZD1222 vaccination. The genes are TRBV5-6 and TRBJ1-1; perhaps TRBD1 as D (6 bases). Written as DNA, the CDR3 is TGTGCCAGCAGCCCGACAACAGGGCCACGTTGGACTGAAGCTTTCTTT. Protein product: CASSPTTGPRWTEAFF.